This T cell receptor beta chain appears in the sequencing data of a study of blood T cell repertoires in COVID-19. From germline, CDR1 is SGHNT and CDR2 YENEEA. V lost 6 bases and J lost 5, with 13 bases in between. The CDR3 runs to 14 residues. Using immunoSEQ multiplex PCR, the repertoire was profiled, and TCRdb retains in-frame clones only, with some absent. The table lists some 330,000 clones, 88% of them singletons. This clonotype was obtained from a man aged 25 to 45 who had recovered from COVID-19. The sequenced sample was PBMCs or T cells enriched from blood (not recorded which). The chain joins TRBV11-3 to TRBJ2-2; the D gene is possibly TRBD2 (6 bases). The CDR3 is CASRARGGTGELFF. The CDR3 DNA sequence: TGTGCCAGCAGGGCCCGGGGAGGTACCGGGGAGCTGTTTTTT.